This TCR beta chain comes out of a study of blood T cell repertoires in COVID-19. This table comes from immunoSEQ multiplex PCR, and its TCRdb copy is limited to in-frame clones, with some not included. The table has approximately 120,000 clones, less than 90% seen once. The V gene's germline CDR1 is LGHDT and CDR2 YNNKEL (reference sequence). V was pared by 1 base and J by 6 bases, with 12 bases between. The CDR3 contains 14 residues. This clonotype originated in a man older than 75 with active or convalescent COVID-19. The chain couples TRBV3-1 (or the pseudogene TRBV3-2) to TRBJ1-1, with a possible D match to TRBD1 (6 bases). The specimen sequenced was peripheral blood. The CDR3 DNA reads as TGTGCCAGCAGCCAAGTACAGGGAAGGGCTGAAGCTTTCTTT. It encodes CASSQVQGRAEAFF.